The clone carrying this T cell receptor (beta chain) was seen more than once but under ten times. Its antigen is undetermined. This sample is drawn from a study of vaccination effects on CD4 cells after COVID-19. The protocol was immunoSEQ multiplex PCR, while the TCRdb copy is restricted to in-frame clones and leaves out a portion. This table holds about 16,000 clones, 70% found once. Prior to sequencing, the ViraFEST assay stimulated PBMC with viral peptide pools, which expanded the antigen-specific CD4+ T cells. When less than 11 days of culture had elapsed, CD4+ T cells were isolated. BNT162b2 vaccine or mRNA-1273 vaccine was given to participants in two doses. V was cut by 0 bases and J by 1 base, with 9 bases left in between. The CDR3 spans 15 residues. The V gene's germline CDR1 is ENHRY and CDR2 SYGVKD.

The chain joins TRBV10-3 to TRBJ1-1; D might be TRBD1 (5 bases). The material sequenced was CD4+ T cells from PBMCs cultured with SARS-CoV-2 spike peptides, taken after COVID-19 vaccination. This receptor was identified in a human donor who received a COVID-19 vaccine. The CDR3, as DNA: TGTGCCATCAGTGAGTCAAGGGGCCAGAACACTGAAGCTTTCTTT. It encodes CAISESRGQNTEAFF.